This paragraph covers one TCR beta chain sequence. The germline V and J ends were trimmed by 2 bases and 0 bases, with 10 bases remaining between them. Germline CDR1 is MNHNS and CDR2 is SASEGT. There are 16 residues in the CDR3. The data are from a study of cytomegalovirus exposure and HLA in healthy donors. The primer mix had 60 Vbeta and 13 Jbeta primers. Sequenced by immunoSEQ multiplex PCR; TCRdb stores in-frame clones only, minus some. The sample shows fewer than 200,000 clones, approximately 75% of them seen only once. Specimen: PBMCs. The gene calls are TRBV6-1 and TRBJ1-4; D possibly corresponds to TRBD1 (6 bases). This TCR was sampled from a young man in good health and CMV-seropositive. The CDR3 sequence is CASSERTVATNEKLFF. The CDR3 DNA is TGTGCCAGCAGTGAAAGGACAGTTGCAACTAATGAAAAACTGTTTTTT.